This T cell receptor (beta chain) was obtained from a study of cytomegalovirus exposure and HLA in healthy donors. Looking at the study overall: Inside one of the first data releases sat some 93 million unique TCRs taken from HLA-typed donors. General study points: The authors judged a highly shared variant cluster likely a sequencing artifact. Altogether, more than 150 TCR beta chains were recorded as cytomegalovirus-associated.

Turning to this clone: The target antigen is unknown.

With 60 Vbeta and 13 Jbeta primers, the PCR was carried out. Sequenced by immunoSEQ multiplex PCR; TCRdb stores in-frame clones only, minus some. The table has 150,000 to 200,000 clones, 77% seen once. The clonotype comes from a woman in her 30s in good health and CMV-seropositive. Sequenced: PBMCs.

CDR3 loop: CASRPTGEETQYF. CDR3 bases: TGTGCCAGCAGACCTACAGGGGAAGAGACCCAGTACTTC. This chain connects TRBV11-3 to TRBJ2-5; TRBD1 agrees at 7 bases. The CDR3 is made up of 13 amino acids. Germline loops: CDR1 SGHNT, CDR2 YENEEA. V was clipped by 6 bases and J by 3 bases; unmatched bases: 4.